The clone carrying this T cell receptor beta chain was found a few times. Its antigen is unidentified. The data belong to a study of T cells after yellow fever vaccination. Study-wide context: Those fractions that held only low numbers of cells were prepared using the SMART-Seq v4 Ultra Low Input RNA kit.

Study results and caveats: Most primary-vaccination clones reappeared after the booster (approximately 95% CD4, 75% to 90% CD8). Weaker, the secondary response peaked sooner, at day 5 versus 15.

This CDR3 spans 13 amino acids. Germline CDR1 and CDR2: DFQATT and SNEGSKA (reference sequence). V was trimmed by 8 bases and J by 6 bases, leaving 16 bases between them. A single record per CDR3 protein comes from TCRdb applying MiXCR to the 5' RACE reads. The table lists roughly 500,000 distinct CDR3 sequences, over 15% of them singletons. Specimen: PBMCs, collected 15 days after the yellow fever booster vaccination. This receptor was taken from a man aged 25-40 years who received the YFV17D yellow fever vaccine. The gene calls are TRBV20-1 and TRBJ2-2; possible D gene TRBD1, 5 bases. The DNA of the CDR3 is TGCAGTACCCGAAAACAGGAATCCGGGGAGCTGTTTTTT. Protein product: CSTRKQESGELFF.